The following is a T cell receptor beta chain sequence with its context. The data were obtained in a study of OX40 agonist ivuxolimab in advanced cancers. Sequencing was performed with immunoSEQ multiplex PCR; in TCRdb, only in-frame clones are kept and a portion is missing. There are roughly 71,000 clones in the sample; 84% occur only once, and around 0.84% lies in the top ten. The CDR3 runs to 15 residues. CDR1 and CDR2 from the germline V gene are MDHEN and SYDVKM. Losses at the gene ends were 8 bases for V and 0 bases for J; bases not matched to a gene: 8. The rearrangement uses TRBV28 and TRBJ1-2, with 8 bases aligning to TRBD1. Sample: CD4+ or CD8+ T cells sorted from blood, taken in a trial of the OX40 agonist ivuxolimab. This clonotype was sampled from an adult with an advanced solid tumor such as melanoma, head and neck, liver or kidney cancer. The CDR3 DNA is TGTGCCAGCCAATATGGGACAGGTACTAACTATGGCTACACCTTC. Translation: CASQYGTGTNYGYTF.